These 27 T cell receptor beta chains were sequenced from one sample in a study of vaccination and CD4 T cells after COVID-19. The treatment denotes: roughly 10-day PBMC culture with coronavirus spike peptide pools or control peptides (ViraFEST assay). No antigen has been identified for these receptors. Cultured CD4+ T-cell DNA underwent Oncomine TCR Beta short-read sequencing. TCRdb ran MiXCR on the PCR reads and lists one entry per CDR3 protein. This sample yields 15,000 to 20,000 distinct CDR3 sequences, of which roughly 49% are seen a single time; under 4.5% belongs to the top ten. The material sequenced was CD4+ T cells from blood, cultured in vitro. These receptors originate from a human donor who had recovered from COVID-19.

This clonotype was seen only a few times. The chain carries TRBV25-1 and TRBJ1-6; 9 bases align to TRBD1. The CDR3 length is 14 residues. V shed 6 bases and J 10 bases; nucleotides not matched to a gene: 7. Per the germline V gene, CDR1 is MGHDK and CDR2 is SYGVNS. The CDR3 coding sequence is TGTGCCAGCAGAGCAGGACAGGGGCTCTCACCCCTCCACTTT. It yields the protein CASRAGQGLSPLHF.

The chain has TRBV6-5 and TRBJ1-1; no clear D. The CDR3 is 13 amino acids. Germline V lookup: CDR1 MNHEY, CDR2 SVGAGI. V was trimmed by 4 bases and J by 1 base, leaving 7 bases between them. CDR3 sequence reads: CASSFRQNTEAFF. In nucleotides, the CDR3 is TGTGCCAGCAGTTTCCGACAGAACACTGAAGCTTTCTTT.

The J gene is TRBJ1-1, the V gene TRBV12-3 or TRBV12-4; 7 bases align to TRBD1. V shed 4 bases and J 0 bases; nucleotides not matched to a gene: 2. CDR3 length: 14 residues. The CDR3 spells CASSSTGVNTEAFF. The CDR3 coding sequence is TGTGCCAGCAGTTCAACAGGGGTGAACACTGAAGCTTTCTTT.

The chain uses TRBV2 and TRBJ2-3; weak D call: TRBD1 (6 bases). The CDR3 length is 13 residues. Germline V gene sequence: CDR1 SNHLY, CDR2 FYNNEI. Trimming left V 6 bases short and J 6 bases short, with 13 bases between. The CDR3 spells CASRGQPWDTQYF. For the CDR3, the DNA is TGTGCCAGCAGAGGACAGCCGTGGGATACGCAGTATTTT.

This chain links TRBV2 with TRBJ2-3, with 12 bases lining up with TRBD2. CDR1 and CDR2 (germline): SNHLY, FYNNEI. The CDR3 covers 16 residues. With V trimmed by 6 bases and J by 2 bases, 6 bases remained unmatched. In nucleotides, the CDR3 is TGTGCCAGCAGGACTAGCGGGGGTAGCGACACAGATACGCAGTATTTT. Its protein is CASRTSGGSDTDTQYF. Drawing the rest from reference TRBV2 and TRBJ2-3, the complete variable domain is EPEVTQTPSHQVTQMGQEVILRCVPISNHLYFYWYRQILGQKVEFLVSFYNNEISEKSEIFDDQFSVERPDGSNFTLKIRSTKLEDSAMYFCASRTSGGSDTDTQYFGPGTRLTVL.

CDR3 protein: CASSGVTGQFF. CDR3 in DNA: TGTGCCAGCAGCGGGGTGACGGGGCAGTTCTTC. This sequence joins TRBV2 and TRBJ2-1; a weak D match, TRBD2 (5 bases). V was trimmed by 6 bases and J by 12 bases, leaving 12 bases between them. Germline V gene data show CDR1 as SNHLY and CDR2 as FYNNEI. This CDR3 contains 11 residues.

This chain uses TRBV20-1 with TRBJ1-6; TRBD1 aligns across 7 bases. CDR3 length: 15 residues. The ends lost 2 bases at V and 5 bases at J; junction bases unmatched: 6. CDR1 and CDR2 from the germline V gene are DFQATT and SNEGSKA (reference sequence). The CDR3 region is CSARTGTVDNSPLHF. CDR3 coding DNA: TGCAGTGCTAGAACCGGGACAGTGGATAATTCACCCCTCCACTTT.

V usage is TRBV20-1 and J usage is TRBJ1-3; perhaps TRBD1 as D (6 bases). Between the trimmed V and J ends, which lost 0 bases and 4 bases, there was a span of 13 bases. In germline, CDR1 is DFQATT, CDR2 SNEGSKA (reference sequence). The CDR3 is made up of 15 amino acids. CDR3: CSARDPRGGGNTIYF. In nucleotides, the CDR3 is TGCAGTGCTAGAGACCCCCGCGGGGGCGGAAACACCATATATTTT.

This clonotype was counted between two and nine times. CDR3 nucleotide sequence: TGTGCCAGCAGTTACTCGAACGAGGGACTTTGGCCCCAGCATTTT. Translation: CASSYSNEGLWPQHF. This chain links TRBV6-5 with TRBJ1-5; D possibly corresponds to TRBD1 (5 bases). V was clipped by 0 bases and J by 9 bases, with 15 bases between them. This CDR3 region has 15 residues. Germline lookup yields CDR1 MNHEY and CDR2 SVGAGI.

The CDR3 loop reads CASSYSRQAHNSPLHF. The CDR3 DNA sequence: TGTGCCAGCAGTTACTCGAGGCAGGCCCATAATTCACCCCTCCACTTT. V gene TRBV6-5 combines with J gene TRBJ1-6, with no clear D. The CDR3 spans 16 residues. Trimming took 0 bases from V and 5 from J, leaving 11 bases between them. Per germline, CDR1 MNHEY and CDR2 SVGAGI.

The chain carries TRBV27 and TRBJ1-6, with D tentatively TRBD1 (6 bases). Trimming removed 6 bases from V and 6 bases from J, with 12 bases in between. CDR3 length: 14 residues. Per the germline V gene, CDR1 is MNHEY and CDR2 is SMNVEV (reference sequence). For the CDR3, the DNA is TGTGCCAGCAGCCTCGGGGGGCGTAATTCACCCCTCCACTTT. It codes for CASSLGGRNSPLHF.

This clonotype was seen a handful of times. The chain carries TRBV7-3 and TRBJ2-7; D possibly corresponds to TRBD1 (5 bases). Germline V gene data show CDR1 as SGHTA and CDR2 as FQGTGA. V gave up 3 bases and J gave up 6 bases, with 12 bases separating them. The CDR3 loop spans 13 amino acids. This CDR3 reads CASSFQGQSEQYF. The CDR3 bases are TGTGCCAGCAGCTTCCAGGGCCAATCCGAGCAGTACTTC.

The V gene is TRBV7-9, the J gene TRBJ2-4; D may be TRBD1 (5 bases). CDR1 and CDR2 (germline): SEHNR, FQNEAQ (reference sequence). The V gene lost 1 base and the J gene lost 2 bases, with 6 bases spanning the gap. The CDR3 is made up of 14 amino acids. The CDR3 loop reads CASSLGGPKNIQYF. The DNA of the CDR3 is TGTGCCAGCAGCTTAGGGGGCCCCAAAAACATTCAGTACTTC.

This chain connects TRBV24-1 to TRBJ2-2; a weak D match, TRBD2 (6 bases). CDR1 is KGHDR, CDR2 SFDVKD, per germline. Trimming cost V 7 bases and J 1 base, with 9 bases left between them. This CDR3 has 14 amino acids. The CDR3 loop is CATSGGVNTGELFF. In nucleotides, the CDR3 is TGTGCCACCAGCGGAGGGGTGAACACCGGGGAGCTGTTTTTT.

The table lists this clonotype with a few counts. J is TRBJ1-1 and V is TRBV15; D gene uncertain. CDR1 and CDR2 (germline): LNHNV, YYDKDF (reference sequence). V was cut by 6 bases and J by 1 base, with 9 bases left in between. There are 13 residues in the CDR3. The CDR3 nucleotides are TGTGCCACCAGGCAACAGCCGAACACTGAAGCTTTCTTT. Encoded protein: CATRQQPNTEAFF.

This clonotype appeared once. The rearrangement links TRBV6-2 or TRBV6-3 to TRBJ2-7; D not certain. This CDR3 has 12 residues. The V and J ends lost 6 bases and 4 bases respectively, with 10 bases between them. Germline CDR1 MNHEY, CDR2 SVGEGT. The CDR3 sequence: CASSSQTYEQYF. As DNA, the CDR3 is TGTGCCAGCAGCTCCCAGACTTACGAGCAGTACTTC.

The V call is TRBV15, the J call TRBJ2-7, with D possibly TRBD2 on 5 matching bases. The CDR3 has 16 amino acids. The germline V and J ends were trimmed by 0 bases and 5 bases, with 17 bases remaining between them. In germline, CDR1 is LNHNV, CDR2 YYDKDF (reference sequence). This chain's CDR3 is CATSRDASKLGDEQYF. The CDR3 DNA is TGTGCCACCAGCAGAGATGCTAGCAAGTTGGGAGACGAGCAGTACTTC.

This clonotype was seen a few times. The chain employs TRBV7-2 and TRBJ2-7; tentative D call: TRBD1 (5 bases). Germline CDR1 reads SGHTA; CDR2 reads FQGNSA. V dropped 2 bases and J dropped 2 bases, with 13 bases sitting between them. The CDR3 sequence is 15 residues long. The CDR3 DNA follows: TGTGCCAGCAGCTTACCAGGGTCGGGTACCTACGAGCAGTACTTC. Translation gives CASSLPGSGTYEQYF.

This clonotype was recorded only once. V gene TRBV14 combines with J gene TRBJ2-2, with D possibly being TRBD1 or TRBD2 (6 bases each). In germline, CDR1 is SGHDN, CDR2 FVKESK. The CDR3 has 15 amino acids. V dropped 1 base and J dropped 7 bases, with 13 bases sitting between them. Here the CDR3 DNA reads TGTGCCAGCAGCCAAGCTTCGGGGGCCTACGGGGAGCTGTTTTTT. Its protein is CASSQASGAYGELFF.

The chain joins TRBV5-1 to TRBJ2-3; 10 nucleotides line up with TRBD1. CDR1 is SGHRS, CDR2 YFSETQ, per germline. This CDR3 has 15 residues. The V gene end was trimmed by 0 bases and the J gene end by 7 bases; junction bases not matched to a gene: 5. The CDR3 region has the DNA TGCGCCAGCAGCTTGGGACAGGGGGCATTGAATACGCAGTATTTT. Amino acids: CASSLGQGALNTQYF.

The sample holds a few counts of this clonotype. V usage is TRBV12-3 or TRBV12-4 and J usage is TRBJ2-2; D not resolved. Trimming stripped 7 bases from V and 0 bases from J, with 6 bases between. The CDR3 is 13 amino acids. The CDR3 nucleotides read TGTGCCAGCAAGCTGGCGAACACCGGGGAGCTGTTTTTT. Translation gives CASKLANTGELFF.

V is TRBV7-6 and J is TRBJ2-1; 10 bases fit TRBD1. V lost 1 base to trimming and J lost 7 bases; unmatched junction nucleotides: 4. Germline V gene lookup returns CDR1 SGHVS and CDR2 FNYEAQ. This CDR3 region has 15 residues. CDR3 sequence (DNA): TGTGCCAGCAGCTTAGGGGACAGGGGCCCGAATGAGCAGTTCTTC. Protein: CASSLGDRGPNEQFF.

This clonotype was counted only a few times. The rearrangement links TRBV19 to TRBJ2-1, with 10 bases aligning to TRBD2. Germline assignment: CDR1 LNHDA and CDR2 SQIVND (reference sequence). The CDR3 is made up of 15 amino acids. The J segment lost 7 bases and the V segment lost 5 bases, leaving 8 bases of the junction unmatched. CDR3 sequence: CASSRGLAWGNEQFF. In DNA form, the CDR3 reads TGTGCCAGTAGTCGGGGACTAGCGTGGGGGAATGAGCAGTTCTTC.

In its sample, this clonotype was seen once. The CDR3 spells CSARDEGPGGQFF. The CDR3 nucleotides are TGCAGTGCTAGAGATGAGGGGCCAGGGGGTCAGTTCTTC. The chain is built from TRBV20-1 and TRBJ2-1; 7 positions match TRBD1. The J segment lost 13 bases and the V segment lost 0 bases, leaving 9 bases of the junction unmatched. The CDR3 spans 13 residues. Germline assignment: CDR1 DFQATT and CDR2 SNEGSKA (reference sequence).

The chain has TRBV7-9 and TRBJ1-2; the D gene is possibly TRBD1 (6 bases). CDR1 is SEHNR, CDR2 FQNEAQ, per germline (reference sequence). CDR3 length: 16 residues. Trimming shortened V by 5 bases and J by 1 base, and 17 bases separated the two germline ends. CDR3 sequence reads: CASSRDSVQGNYGYTF. CDR3 nucleotides: TGTGCCAGCAGCCGCGACTCTGTACAGGGTAACTATGGCTACACCTTC.

V is TRBV12-3 or TRBV12-4 and J is TRBJ1-2; 11 nucleotides agree with TRBD1. V was clipped by 6 bases and J by 6 bases; unmatched bases: 6. CDR3 size: 14 residues. The CDR3 region is CASRRGQGVDGYTF. CDR3 nucleotides: TGTGCCAGCAGAAGGGGACAGGGGGTGGATGGCTACACCTTC.

The chain uses TRBV4-2 and TRBJ2-7; 8 positions agree with TRBD2. Losses at the gene ends were 4 bases for V and 6 bases for J; bases not matched to a gene: 20. The CDR3 covers 18 residues. Germline CDR1 LGHNA, CDR2 YNFKEQ. This chain's CDR3 is CASSPNPTGREGSREQYF. DNA of the CDR3: TGTGCCAGCAGCCCGAACCCGACAGGCCGGGAGGGCTCCCGCGAGCAGTACTTC.